These 24 T cell receptor beta chains were all obtained from the same sample, sequenced in a study of cytomegalovirus exposure and HLA in healthy donors. Assay: immunoSEQ multiplex PCR; the TCRdb copy retains only in-frame clones and omits some. The table lists 150,000 to 200,000 clones, 86% of them singletons. The sequenced sample consisted of PBMCs. These receptors originate from a young woman in good health and CMV-seronegative.

The V and J genes are TRBV5-5 and TRBJ2-5; D is possibly TRBD2 (6 bases). CDR1 is SGHKS and CDR2 is YYEKEE in the germline V gene (reference sequence). The CDR3 is 15 amino acids. V lost 0 bases to trimming and J lost 1 base, with 10 bases between them. The CDR3 here is CASSLDAGTQETQYF. The CDR3 DNA is TGTGCCAGCAGCTTGGATGCGGGGACCCAAGAGACCCAGTACTTC.

This clone was detected only once. The chain recombines TRBV27 with TRBJ1-2; maybe TRBD1 (6 bases). Between the trimmed V and J ends, which lost 6 bases and 6 bases, there was a span of 17 bases. The CDR3 has 14 residues. Per germline, CDR1 MNHEY and CDR2 SMNVEV (reference sequence). CDR3 DNA sequence: TGTGCCAGCAGAAAGACAGGCCCCTCGGATGGCTACACCTTC. It specifies CASRKTGPSDGYTF.

The chain employs TRBV19 and TRBJ2-5; no definite D call. The V and J ends lost 3 bases and 4 bases respectively, with 12 bases between them. CDR3 length: 14 amino acids. Per germline, CDR1 LNHDA and CDR2 SQIVND (reference sequence). In DNA form, the CDR3 reads TGTGCCAGTAGTATTTTTCGAGGTTCAGAGACCCAGTACTTC. This codes for CASSIFRGSETQYF.

V and J are TRBV6-4 and TRBJ1-2; no clear D. The CDR3 consists of 13 residues. Trimming pared 6 bases from V and 8 bases from J, leaving 16 bases between. Germline values: CDR1 MRHNA, CDR2 SNTAGT. The CDR3 DNA sequence: TGTGCCAGCAGCCCCTCGGGCGCGGGAGGCTACACCTTC. It specifies CASSPSGAGGYTF.

This clone was detected once. This sequence joins TRBV28 and TRBJ1-1; a weak D match, TRBD1 (5 bases). CDR3 length: 15 amino acids. V lost 2 bases and J lost 2, with 12 bases in between. Germline V gene lookup returns CDR1 MDHEN and CDR2 SYDVKM. The CDR3 sequence: CASSLGHTRNTEAFF. CDR3 coding DNA: TGTGCCAGCAGTTTAGGACATACCCGCAACACTGAAGCTTTCTTT.

The chain has TRBV27 and TRBJ1-2; maybe TRBD1 (6 bases). Germline CDR1 MNHEY, CDR2 SMNVEV (reference sequence). Trimming cost V 7 bases and J 8 bases, with 23 bases left between them. The CDR3 loop spans 15 amino acids. In nucleotides, the CDR3 is TGTGCCAGCACCCTAAGAGGGGGTAATTTTGTCGGCTACACCTTC. Its translation: CASTLRGGNFVGYTF.

The chain uses TRBV5-1 and TRBJ1-3; D unclear. CDR3 size: 13 residues. CDR1 is SGHRS and CDR2 is YFSETQ in the germline V gene. V gave up 2 bases and J gave up 2 bases, with 5 bases separating them. This chain's CDR3 is CASSFTAGNTIYF. In nucleotides, the CDR3 is TGCGCCAGCAGCTTTACGGCTGGAAACACCATATATTTT.

There are a few counts of this clone. V gene TRBV5-8 combines with J gene TRBJ1-5; D is uncertain. Germline CDR1 reads SGHTS; CDR2 reads YDEGEE. CDR3 length: 13 amino acids. V was shortened by 4 bases and J by 0 bases, with 5 bases between the two germline ends. Here the CDR3 reads CASSPFSNQPQHF. CDR3 in DNA: TGTGCCAGCAGCCCATTTAGCAATCAGCCCCAGCATTTT.

DNA of the CDR3: TGTGCCAGCAGTCTAGCGGGGGGGCCCCCGACAGATACGCAGTATTTT. This gives the protein CASSLAGGPPTDTQYF. The rearrangement joins TRBV27 to TRBJ2-3; 12 bases line up with TRBD2. V shed 5 bases, J shed 3 bases, and the junction held 6 bases outside the gene matches. This CDR3 comprises 16 residues. In germline, CDR1 is MNHEY, CDR2 SMNVEV (reference sequence).

The V gene is TRBV19, the J gene TRBJ1-1; D might be TRBD1 (5 bases). The CDR3 covers 14 residues. V was shortened by 3 bases and J by 3 bases, with 11 bases between the two germline ends. From germline, CDR1 is LNHDA and CDR2 SQIVND (reference sequence). The CDR3 is CASSILGGYTEAFF. The CDR3 DNA reads as TGTGCCAGTAGTATCTTGGGGGGGTACACTGAAGCTTTCTTT.

This rearrangement joins TRBV25-1 to TRBJ1-1; TRBD1 matches 8 bases. This CDR3 has 13 residues. The V and J ends lost 0 bases and 11 bases, in that order; junction bases with no gene match: 5. Germline CDR1 is MGHDK and CDR2 is SYGVNS. The DNA of the CDR3 is TGTGCCAGCAGTGAATATTCAGGGGGCAGGGCTTTCTTT. It specifies CASSEYSGGRAFF.

This clone was seen only once. The chain uses TRBV27 and TRBJ2-5; 8 bases are a match to TRBD1. After removal of 5 bases from V and 4 bases from J, the junction contained 9 bases not matched to a gene. Germline V gives CDR1 MNHEY, CDR2 SMNVEV (reference sequence). The CDR3 spans 15 residues. The CDR3 loop reads CASSPMTGVGETQYF. The DNA for the CDR3 is TGTGCCAGCAGTCCGATGACAGGGGTGGGAGAGACCCAGTACTTC.

Concerning this clone: A much larger clone sits a single nucleotide away, making a read error possible. This chain connects TRBV30 to TRBJ2-1; TRBD2 agrees at 13 bases. The V gene end was trimmed by 0 bases and the J gene end by 5 bases; junction bases not matched to a gene: 1. The CDR3 has 15 amino acids. In germline, CDR1 is GTSNPN, CDR2 SVGIG (reference sequence). The CDR3 spells CAWSVLAGGNNEQFF. Written as DNA, the CDR3 is TGTGCCTGGAGTGTACTAGCGGGGGGGAACAATGAGCAGTTCTTC.

V and J are TRBV10-3 and TRBJ2-7, with D possibly matching TRBD1 (7 bases). Germline CDR1 ENHRY, CDR2 SYGVKD. V lost 6 bases, J lost 3 bases, and 15 bases lay in between. CDR3 size: 14 residues. CDR3 nucleotide sequence: TGTGCCATCAGGACGGCGGGACAGAGCTACGAGCAGTACTTC. As protein: CAIRTAGQSYEQYF.

The V and J genes are TRBV11-2 and TRBJ1-5; no firm D call. Trimming removed 2 bases from V and 4 bases from J, with 18 bases in between. Germline CDR1 SGHAT, CDR2 FQNNGV. This CDR3 has 17 residues. As DNA, the CDR3 is TGTGCCAGCAGCTTATTCCCGGCGGGCTCTCCTAATCAGCCCCAGCATTTT. Its translation: CASSLFPAGSPNQPQHF.

The V call is TRBV15, the J call TRBJ2-1, with 10 bases identical to TRBD2. CDR3 length equals 16 residues. V shed 1 base and J 5 bases; nucleotides not matched to a gene: 5. Germline V gives CDR1 LNHNV, CDR2 YYDKDF (reference sequence). The CDR3 loop reads CATSRGGAGGDNEQFF. CDR3 sequence (DNA): TGTGCCACCAGCAGAGGTGGAGCGGGAGGGGACAATGAGCAGTTCTTC.

V gene TRBV25-1 combines with J gene TRBJ2-1; D might be TRBD2 (6 bases). Germline values: CDR1 MGHDK, CDR2 SYGVNS. V gave up 1 base and J gave up 3 bases, with 16 bases separating them. The CDR3 is 17 residues long. The CDR3 sequence is CASSESSSGLLYNEQFF. CDR3 coding DNA: TGTGCCAGCAGTGAATCCAGCTCGGGACTGCTCTACAATGAGCAGTTCTTC.

Only a few counts were recorded for this clone. This sequence joins TRBV6-6 and TRBJ1-1; 7 nucleotides align to TRBD1. The CDR3 covers 12 residues. Germline CDR1 and CDR2: MNHNY and SVGAGI (reference sequence). V lost 0 bases and J lost 10; bases outside the gene matches: 2. CDR3 residues: CASSYSGGAAFF. As DNA, the CDR3 is TGTGCCAGCAGTTACTCAGGGGGCGCAGCTTTCTTT.

The chain links TRBV5-1 to TRBJ1-3, with 8 bases identical to TRBD1. CDR3 size: 17 residues. V was clipped by 1 base and J by 2 bases; unmatched bases: 8. Looked up from germline, CDR1 is SGHRS and CDR2 is YFSETQ. The CDR3 loop is CASSLNPWTGPGNTIYF. The CDR3 DNA follows: TGCGCCAGCAGCTTGAACCCCTGGACAGGGCCTGGAAACACCATATATTTT.

The chain is built from TRBV2 and TRBJ1-3; D is undetermined. CDR1 is SNHLY, CDR2 FYNNEI, per germline. With 9 bases removed from V and 0 bases from J, the gap between germline ends came to 12 bases. The CDR3 runs 14 residues. The CDR3 DNA reads as TGTGCCAGTCTCCCCCGGGTCTCTGGAAACACCATATATTTT. Protein: CASLPRVSGNTIYF.

This clone has a handful of counts. V gene TRBV6-6 combines with J gene TRBJ2-7, with TRBD2 as a possible D gene (6 bases). V was cut by 0 bases and J by 3 bases, with 15 bases left in between. The CDR3 extends over 16 amino acids. Germline V gene sequence: CDR1 MNHNY, CDR2 SVGAGI (reference sequence). CDR3 in amino acids: CASSYSMVAGNYEQYF. CDR3 coding DNA: TGTGCCAGCAGTTACTCGATGGTGGCGGGAAACTACGAGCAGTACTTC.

This clone came up many times. The genes are TRBV2 and TRBJ2-2, with TRBD2 identical over 16 bases. Germline V CDR1 and CDR2: SNHLY, FYNNEI. The J segment lost 6 bases and the V segment lost 6 bases, leaving 7 bases of the junction unmatched. The length of the CDR3 is 17 residues. The CDR3 nucleotides are TGTGCCAGCAGAAAGGGACTAGCGGGAGGGCCCTCCGGGGAGCTGTTTTTT. Protein: CASRKGLAGGPSGELFF.

This chain connects TRBV7-6 to TRBJ2-3, with TRBD2 as a possible D gene (6 bases). The CDR3 covers 13 residues. Trimming cost V 8 bases and J 5 bases, with 14 bases left between them. Germline-derived CDR1 and CDR2 are SGHVS and FNYEAQ. The chain's CDR3 is CASGWRGKDTQYF. CDR3 DNA: TGTGCCAGCGGATGGAGGGGAAAAGATACGCAGTATTTT. The full variable domain, rest sourced from reference TRBV7-6 and TRBJ2-3, is GAGVSQSPRYKVTKRGQDVALRCDPISGHVSLYWYRQALGQGPEFLTYFNYEAQQDKSGLPNDRFSAERPEGSISTLTIQRTEQRDSAMYRCASGWRGKDTQYFGPGTRLTVL.

In DNA, the CDR3 is TGTGCCAGCAGCTTAGGTGGACAGTCCTACGAGCAGTACTTC. It encodes CASSLGGQSYEQYF. The genes are TRBV7-9 and TRBJ2-7, with D maybe TRBD1 (6 bases). The germline CDR1 and CDR2 sequences are SEHNR and FQNEAQ (reference sequence). Trimming left V 1 base short and J 1 base short, with 8 bases between. This CDR3 is 14 amino acids long.